One sample yielded the 18 T cell receptor beta chains listed below, sequenced in a study of T cell repertoires in urothelial bladder cancer. Using immunoSEQ multiplex PCR, the repertoire was profiled, and TCRdb retains in-frame clones only, with some absent. The sample yields more than 9,000 clones, around 68% seen once. Sequencing used tumor-infiltrating cells from bladder cancer. These receptors were taken from a human donor with a benign inflammatory bladder lesion.

The rearrangement joins TRBV25-1 to TRBJ1-2, with TRBD1 matching over 7 bases. This CDR3 comprises 16 residues. With 3 bases clipped from V and 4 bases from J, the junction kept 11 bases outside the gene matches. Germline V gene lookup returns CDR1 MGHDK and CDR2 SYGVNS. The CDR3 is CASSDPRQGRRYGYTF. DNA of the CDR3: TGTGCCAGCAGTGATCCCCGACAGGGCCGGCGCTATGGCTACACCTTC.

About this clone itself: The junction shows a germline mismatch at one end, possibly a read error. This rearrangement joins TRBV11-2 to TRBJ2-7, with D maybe TRBD1 (6 bases). The CDR3 consists of 15 residues. Germline V gives CDR1 SGHAT, CDR2 FQNNGV. Here the CDR3 reads CASSLELPGAYEQYF. Written as DNA, the CDR3 is TGTGCCAGCAGCCTAGAGCTTCCAGGGGCCTACGAGCAGTACTTC.

This clone was detected only a few times. V is TRBV25-1 and J is TRBJ1-1; D is undetermined. V was cut by 7 bases and J by 1 base, with 19 bases left in between. The CDR3 has 16 amino acids. From germline, CDR1 is MGHDK and CDR2 SYGVNS. CDR3 in DNA: TGTGCCAGCAAAGGAGCGCCGATCTTGGCGAACACTGAAGCTTTCTTT. Residues: CASKGAPILANTEAFF.

The CDR3 nucleotides read TGCGCCAGCAGCCAAAGTGGCAGGGCAAACTATGGCTACACCTTC. Amino acids: CASSQSGRANYGYTF. J is TRBJ1-2 and V is TRBV4-1; maybe TRBD1 (5 bases). The V gene's germline CDR1 is MGHRA and CDR2 YSYEKL. CDR3 length: 15 amino acids. The V end lost 2 bases, the J end lost 2 bases, and 12 bases lay between the germline ends.

This chain connects TRBV7-2 to TRBJ2-7; possibly TRBD2 for D (6 bases). Trimming stripped 3 bases from V and 7 bases from J, with 16 bases between. CDR1 SGHTA and CDR2 FQGNSA come from the germline V gene. This CDR3 spans 14 amino acids. The DNA of the CDR3 is TGTGCCAGCAGCTTCGGCGGTGGTGGGGGGGAGCAGTACTTC. Translated: CASSFGGGGGEQYF.

The genes are TRBV10-1 and TRBJ1-1; the D is unclear. Trimming removed 4 bases from V and 1 base from J, with 7 bases in between. Germline loops: CDR1 WNHNN, CDR2 SYGVQD (reference sequence). CDR3 length: 13 residues. The CDR3 sequence: CASSGQENTEAFF. In DNA, the CDR3 is TGCGCCAGCAGTGGCCAAGAGAACACTGAAGCTTTCTTT.

The chain is built from TRBV30 and TRBJ1-3; 8 bases map to TRBD1. CDR3 size: 16 residues. Losses at the gene ends were 5 bases for V and 0 bases for J; bases not matched to a gene: 9. Looked up from germline, CDR1 is GTSNPN and CDR2 is SVGIG (reference sequence). CDR3 residues: CAWAGDRHFSGNTIYF. CDR3 bases: TGTGCCTGGGCCGGGGACAGGCATTTCTCTGGAAACACCATATATTTT.

J is TRBJ2-7 and V is TRBV15; TRBD1 is a possible D gene (6 bases). Germline-derived CDR1 and CDR2 are LNHNV and YYDKDF (reference sequence). Trimming pared 0 bases from V and 8 bases from J, leaving 11 bases between. This CDR3 is 13 amino acids long. CDR3 sequence: CATSRDSRGKQYF. The CDR3 nucleotides are TGTGCCACCAGCAGAGATTCAAGGGGGAAGCAGTACTTC.

This chain joins TRBV7-8 and TRBJ2-7, with 7 bases that match TRBD1. The V and J ends lost 0 bases and 4 bases, in that order; junction bases with no gene match: 3. Germline V gene lookup returns CDR1 SGHVS and CDR2 FQNEAQ. CDR3 length equals 14 residues. The CDR3 protein is CASSLATQGYEQYF. CDR3 bases: TGTGCCAGCAGCTTAGCAACACAGGGGTACGAGCAGTACTTC.

V is TRBV19 and J is TRBJ2-1; TRBD2 matches 11 bases. The CDR3 has 15 residues. With V trimmed by 5 bases and J by 4 bases, 4 bases remained unmatched. The germline CDR1 and CDR2 sequences are LNHDA and SQIVND (reference sequence). CDR3 coding DNA: TGTGCCAGTAGTCCTCTAGCGGGGGGATACAATGAGCAGTTCTTC. Its translation is CASSPLAGGYNEQFF.

The gene calls are TRBV6-4 and TRBJ2-3; tentative D call: TRBD2 (7 bases). Trimming took 0 bases from V and 0 from J, leaving 19 bases between them. The CDR3 extends over 19 amino acids. Germline V gives CDR1 MRHNA, CDR2 SNTAGT. For the CDR3, the DNA is TGTGCCAGCAGTGACTCGGGGGCGGGGGAGGTACCTAGCACAGATACGCAGTATTTT. It translates to CASSDSGAGEVPSTDTQYF.

CDR3 sequence: CAWTPTGLGNGYTF. CDR3 in DNA: TGTGCCTGGACCCCGACAGGGCTAGGAAATGGCTACACCTTC. The chain couples TRBV30 to TRBJ1-2; the match to TRBD1 covers 7 bases. Germline trimming cut 4 bases from V and 6 bases from J; bases unmatched to any gene: 11. CDR3 length: 14 residues. Germline CDR1 and CDR2: GTSNPN and SVGIG (reference sequence).

The chain couples TRBV19 to TRBJ1-4; no reliable D call. There are 12 residues in the CDR3. V shed 5 bases and J shed 5 bases, with 6 bases lying between them. Per the germline V gene, CDR1 is LNHDA and CDR2 is SQIVND (reference sequence). CDR3 amino acids: CASSQTNEKLFF. As DNA, the CDR3 is TGTGCCAGTAGTCAGACGAATGAAAAACTGTTTTTT.

Relative to its sample, this clone is medium-sized. This chain links TRBV27 with TRBJ1-6; tentatively, D is TRBD1 (6 bases). The ends were cut back, 3 bases at V and 7 bases at J, with 10 bases in the middle. Germline V gene lookup returns CDR1 MNHEY and CDR2 SMNVEV (reference sequence). CDR3 length equals 14 residues. The CDR3 nucleotides read TGTGCCAGCAGTTTCAGGGGTGGGAATTCACCCCTCCACTTT. It translates to CASSFRGGNSPLHF.

This chain links TRBV18 with TRBJ1-6; TRBD1 matches at 9 bases. With 1 base clipped from V and 8 bases from J, the junction kept 3 bases outside the gene matches. The CDR3 loop spans 15 amino acids. Germline V gene data show CDR1 as KGHSH and CDR2 as LQKENI. CDR3 protein: CASSPHRGRDSPLHF. The DNA for the CDR3 is TGTGCCAGCTCACCACACAGGGGGCGAGATTCACCCCTCCACTTT.

A word on this clone: A junction boundary mismatches the germline segment, possibly from a read error. The rearrangement uses TRBV5-1 and TRBJ2-5; TRBD2 matches at 7 bases. CDR1 and CDR2 from the germline V gene are SGHRS and YFSETQ. The CDR3 spans 15 residues. The CDR3 DNA follows: TGTGCCAGCAGCTTGTGGCTAGCGGTCCTAGAGACCCAGTACTTC. This encodes CASSLWLAVLETQYF.

In DNA, the CDR3 is TGTGCCAGCAGCCCTCGGCGGGGCCAAGAGACCCAGTACTTC. It translates to CASSPRRGQETQYF. The gene calls are TRBV11-3 and TRBJ2-5; perhaps TRBD2 as D (6 bases). The V end lost 5 bases, the J end lost 1 base, and 11 bases lay between the germline ends. CDR1 SGHNT and CDR2 YENEEA come from the germline V gene. The CDR3 is made up of 14 amino acids.

The chain is built from TRBV7-8 and TRBJ1-5, with a weak D call TRBD1 (5 bases). Trimming cost V 4 bases and J 0 bases, with 19 bases left between them. Germline CDR1 SGHVS, CDR2 FQNEAQ. This CDR3 region has 18 residues. CDR3 region: CASSWGTRVGISNQPQHF. CDR3 bases: TGTGCCAGCAGCTGGGGGACGAGGGTGGGGATTAGCAATCAGCCCCAGCATTTT.